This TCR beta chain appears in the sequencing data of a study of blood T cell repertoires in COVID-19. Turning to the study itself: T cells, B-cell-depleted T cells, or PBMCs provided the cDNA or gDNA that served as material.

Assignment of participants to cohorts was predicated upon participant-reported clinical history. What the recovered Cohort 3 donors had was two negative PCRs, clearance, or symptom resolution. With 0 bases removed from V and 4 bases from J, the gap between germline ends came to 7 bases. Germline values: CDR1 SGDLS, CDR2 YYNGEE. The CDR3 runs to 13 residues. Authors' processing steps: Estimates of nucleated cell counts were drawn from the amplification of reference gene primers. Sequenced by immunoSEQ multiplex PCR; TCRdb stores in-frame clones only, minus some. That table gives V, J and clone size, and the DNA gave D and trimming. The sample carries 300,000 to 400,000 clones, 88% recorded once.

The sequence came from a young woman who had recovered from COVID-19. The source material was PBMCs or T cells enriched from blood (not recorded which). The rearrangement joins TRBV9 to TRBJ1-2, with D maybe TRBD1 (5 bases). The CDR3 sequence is CASSVGQTYGYTF. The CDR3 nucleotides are TGTGCCAGCAGCGTAGGACAGACCTATGGCTACACCTTC.